This T cell receptor (beta chain) originates from a study of cytomegalovirus exposure and HLA in healthy donors. V was cut by 4 bases and J by 4 bases, with 17 bases left in between. The CDR3 totals 16 residues. CDR1 is SGHRS and CDR2 is YFSETQ in the germline V gene. PCR amplification relied on 60 Vbeta primers (plus 13 Jbeta primers). The data were produced by immunoSEQ multiplex PCR, yet TCRdb's version contains in-frame clones alone and is incomplete. The repertoire holds about 180,000 clones, around 80% seen once, with approximately 2% in the top ten. Sequenced sample: PBMCs. The gene calls are TRBV5-1 and TRBJ2-2, with D possibly TRBD2 on 6 matching bases. This clonotype was sampled from a woman aged 30 to 39 in good health and CMV-seronegative. The CDR3 nucleotides are TGCGCCAGCAGCCCGCGCGGAGGGCCGGGCACCGGGGAGCTGTTTTTT. Translation gives CASSPRGGPGTGELFF.